Listed here are 23 T cell receptor beta chains from one sample, sequenced in a study of identical twins. TCRdb re-derived calls from the 5' RACE reads in MiXCR, one entry per CDR3 protein. Seen here are 1.5 million to 2 million distinct CDR3 sequences, 32% observed once, and the top ten hold about 0.3%. Sequenced material: cord blood. The receptors derive from a newborn girl in good health.

CDR3 nucleotide sequence: TGTGCCAGCAGCTTAGCGAATAGTGGGAGCTCCTACAATGAGCAGTTCTTC. Its translation is CASSLANSGSSYNEQFF. The V call is TRBV7-8, the J call TRBJ2-1, with a tentative D call TRBD2 (5 bases). The CDR3 totals 17 residues. V shed 0 bases and J shed 0 bases, with 12 bases lying between them. Germline CDR1 SGHVS, CDR2 FQNEAQ.

The V call is TRBV20-1, the J call TRBJ2-6; no clear D gene. The CDR3 has 18 residues. From germline, CDR1 is DFQATT and CDR2 SNEGSKA (reference sequence). The V end was cut by 5 bases, the J end by 0 bases, with 20 bases between. The DNA for the CDR3 is TGCAGTGCTCCAGGTCTTGCCAACACGTACTCTGGGGCCAACGTCCTGACTTTC. This codes for CSAPGLANTYSGANVLTF.

The chain carries TRBV3-1 and TRBJ2-4; no reliable D call. From germline, CDR1 is LGHDT and CDR2 YNNKEL (reference sequence). V was clipped by 0 bases and J by 0 bases, with 12 bases between them. This CDR3 spans 17 amino acids. CDR3 protein: CASSQDMFVLAKNIQYF. The CDR3 bases are TGTGCCAGCAGCCAAGATATGTTCGTGCTAGCCAAAAACATTCAGTACTTC.

This clonotype has only a few counts. The CDR3 loop is CASSVDFGDEQFF. In DNA, the CDR3 is TGTGCCAGCAGCGTAGACTTCGGAGACGAGCAGTTCTTC. V and J are TRBV9 and TRBJ2-1; no definite D call. V lost 0 bases and J lost 10, with 11 bases in between. This CDR3 contains 13 residues. CDR1 and CDR2 (germline): SGDLS, YYNGEE.

This clonotype has ten or more counts. The chain joins TRBV4-2 to TRBJ2-3; D unresolved. The CDR3 sequence is 14 residues long. Germline lookup yields CDR1 LGHNA and CDR2 YNFKEQ. The V end lost 0 bases, the J end lost 4 bases, and 8 bases lay between the germline ends. The CDR3 loop is CASSQDGTADTQYF. The CDR3 region has the DNA TGTGCCAGCAGCCAAGATGGCACCGCAGATACGCAGTATTTT.

The CDR3 DNA reads as TGTGCCAGCAGGGGACAATTGGGGACAGGGGATCGACAATATGAGCAGTTCTTC. Translated, it gives CASRGQLGTGDRQYEQFF. The chain couples TRBV28 to TRBJ2-1; TRBD1 matches at 10 bases. With V trimmed by 6 bases and J by 8 bases, 19 bases remained unmatched. Germline V lookup: CDR1 MDHEN, CDR2 SYDVKM. The CDR3 has 18 amino acids.

This clonotype was recorded a few times. The chain joins TRBV21-1 to TRBJ2-2; the table gives TRBD2 as D, unverified against the DNA. TRBV21-1 is a pseudogene locus. The CDR3 length is 18 residues. The CDR3 DNA sequence: TGTGCCAGCAGCAAAGATAGGACTAGCCACCAGGTGTCCGGGGAGCTGTTTTTT. Residues: CASSKDRTSHQVSGELFF.

This clonotype was detected only a few times. DNA of the CDR3: TGCGCCAGCAGCCAAGATTATTCCAGCGTCCAATATACAGATACGCAGTATTTT. Translation: CASSQDYSSVQYTDTQYF. The chain joins TRBV4-1 to TRBJ2-3; no clear D. From germline, CDR1 is MGHRA and CDR2 YSYEKL. The CDR3 loop spans 18 amino acids. Trimming stripped 0 bases from V and 3 bases from J, with 19 bases between.

The genes are TRBV3-1 and TRBJ1-6; no firm D call. Germline lookup yields CDR1 LGHDT and CDR2 YNNKEL (reference sequence). V dropped 2 bases and J dropped 8 bases, with 13 bases sitting between them. The CDR3 covers 15 residues. The CDR3 sequence: CASSQRGISDSPLHF. The CDR3 bases are TGTGCCAGCAGCCAACGGGGTATATCGGATTCACCCCTCCACTTT.

Concerning this clonotype: This sequence may be a read error, since a much larger clone differs from it by one base. This chain connects TRBV21-1 to TRBJ2-5; TRBD2 is taken as the D call from the table, unchecked against the DNA. TRBV21-1 is noted as a pseudogene. This CDR3 contains 15 residues. CDR3 amino acids: CASSKTSRYSHEQYF. In DNA form, the CDR3 reads TGTGCCAGCAGCAAGACTAGCAGGTATTCTCATGAGCAGTACTTC.

Points on this clonotype: A single base separates this from a much larger clone, so it may be a read error. The chain combines TRBV5-1 with TRBJ2-1; TRBD1 might be the D (5 bases). The CDR3 contains 12 residues. CDR1 is SGHRS and CDR2 is YFSETQ in the germline V gene. V was cut by 5 bases and J by 6 bases, with 9 bases left in between. CDR3 residues: CASSRQFNEQFF. The CDR3 coding sequence is TGCGCCAGCAGTAGACAGTTCAATGAGCAGTTCTTC.

This clonotype was detected only a few times. The chain couples TRBV5-1 to TRBJ2-7, with D possibly matching TRBD2 (6 bases). The germline V gene encodes CDR1 SGHRS and CDR2 YFSETQ. V was clipped by 4 bases and J by 1 base, with 18 bases between them. The CDR3 consists of 16 residues. CDR3 DNA: TGCGCCAGCAGCGTACCTAGAGCGGGCAGTTCCTACGAGCAGTACTTC. This encodes CASSVPRAGSSYEQYF.

The CDR3 sequence is CASNSGTLTEAFF. The CDR3 DNA is TGCGCCAGCAACTCCGGGACCCTGACTGAAGCTTTCTTT. The rearrangement links TRBV5-1 to TRBJ1-1, with D perhaps TRBD1 (5 bases). The germline V and J ends were trimmed by 6 bases and 5 bases, with 14 bases remaining between them. Germline V lookup: CDR1 SGHRS, CDR2 YFSETQ. The CDR3 has 13 amino acids.

This clonotype was seen many times. The genes are TRBV4-2 and TRBJ1-6; 9 bases match TRBD1. This CDR3 comprises 15 residues. Germline loops: CDR1 LGHNA, CDR2 YNFKEQ. Germline trimming cut 3 bases from V and 3 bases from J; bases unmatched to any gene: 0. The CDR3 loop reads CASSQDRGYNSPLHF. For the CDR3, the DNA is TGTGCCAGCAGCCAGGACAGGGGCTATAATTCACCCCTCCACTTT.

This clonotype came up a few times. The J gene is TRBJ2-3, the V gene TRBV7-9; no reliable D call. Between the trimmed V and J ends, which lost 1 base and 6 bases, there was a span of 14 bases. Germline-derived CDR1 and CDR2 are SEHNR and FQNEAQ (reference sequence). This CDR3 contains 15 residues. CDR3 sequence (DNA): TGTGCCAGCAGCTTAGATTTCGGCCCCGGGGATACGCAGTATTTT. Protein product: CASSLDFGPGDTQYF.

The rearrangement uses TRBV28 and TRBJ2-1, with 10 bases matching TRBD2. After removal of 6 bases from V and 2 bases from J, the junction contained 7 bases not matched to a gene. The germline V gene has CDR1 MDHEN and CDR2 SYDVKM. The CDR3 runs to 16 residues. CDR3 in DNA: TGTGCCAGCAGCCCATCCGGGACTAGCGCCTACAATGAGCAGTTCTTC. Translating it yields CASSPSGTSAYNEQFF. The entire variable domain, with the rest obtained from reference TRBV28 and TRBJ2-1, is as follows: DVKVTQSSRYLVKRTGEKVFLECVQDMDHENMFWYRQDPGLGLRLIYFSYDVKMKEKGDIPEGYSVSREKKERFSLILESASTNQTSMYLCASSPSGTSAYNEQFFGPGTRLTVL.

This clonotype was recorded a few times. The chain couples TRBV24-1 to TRBJ2-3; TRBD2 matches at 7 bases. Looked up from germline, CDR1 is KGHDR and CDR2 is SFDVKD. The CDR3 loop spans 15 amino acids. The V and J ends lost 4 bases and 2 bases, in that order; junction bases with no gene match: 5. The CDR3 region is CATSDRDYLTDTQYF. The CDR3, as DNA: TGTGCCACCAGTGACCGGGACTACCTCACAGATACGCAGTATTTT.

This clonotype was seen a few times. V is TRBV11-3 and J is TRBJ2-1, with a tentative D call TRBD1 (5 bases). Germline V gene lookup returns CDR1 SGHNT and CDR2 YENEEA. The CDR3 spans 15 residues. V gave up 5 bases and J gave up 0 bases, with 11 bases separating them. This CDR3 is CASSVGAVSYNEQFF. Here the CDR3 DNA reads TGTGCCAGCAGCGTAGGGGCGGTCTCCTACAATGAGCAGTTCTTC.

This clonotype occurred a few times. This rearrangement joins TRBV18 to TRBJ1-6; D not resolved. The CDR3 has 14 residues. Germline values: CDR1 KGHSH, CDR2 LQKENI. V was shortened by 5 bases and J by 7 bases, with 12 bases between the two germline ends. CDR3 in DNA: TGTGCCAGCTCAGCCGGGCAGCTAAATTCACCCCTCCACTTT. Protein product: CASSAGQLNSPLHF.

For this clonotype: One end of the junction is discordant with germline, which a read error may explain. The V gene is TRBV28, the J gene TRBJ2-1; TRBD2 matches 13 bases. Germline lookup yields CDR1 MDHEN and CDR2 SYDVKM. This CDR3 contains 17 residues. DNA of the CDR3: TGTGCCGGCAGTACCCGACTAGCGGGAGGTCCTTGGAATGAGCAGTTCTTC. Its protein is CAGSTRLAGGPWNEQFF.

This clonotype was recorded a few times. The chain carries TRBV6-4 and TRBJ1-5, with D hard to call. CDR1 is MRHNA, CDR2 SNTAGT, per germline. There are 14 residues in the CDR3. V gave up 8 bases and J gave up 0 bases, with 11 bases separating them. The CDR3 nucleotides are TGTGCCAGCGGACCTACATATAGCAATCAGCCCCAGCATTTT. Its protein is CASGPTYSNQPQHF.

This clonotype was counted between two and nine times. This chain joins TRBV10-3 and TRBJ2-3; D perhaps matches TRBD2 (5 bases). Looked up from germline, CDR1 is ENHRY and CDR2 is SYGVKD. The V end was cut by 4 bases, the J end by 5 bases, with 19 bases between. The CDR3 length is 16 residues. The CDR3 DNA sequence: TGTGCCATCAGTGGAGTAGCCCCTTCTCGGGGAGATACGCAGTATTTT. This sequence encodes CAISGVAPSRGDTQYF.

V is TRBV15 and J is TRBJ2-1; TRBD2 matches 7 bases. From germline, CDR1 is LNHNV and CDR2 YYDKDF (reference sequence). CDR3 length equals 16 residues. Trimming removed 3 bases from V and 9 bases from J; junction bases left unmatched: 14. CDR3 DNA sequence: TGTGCCACCAGCAGTTTGTTCGGACTAGGGAGGCGTGAGCAGTTCTTC. Protein sequence: CATSSLFGLGRREQFF.